Listed below are T cell receptor beta chains from one sample, sequenced in a study of blood T cell repertoires in COVID-19. Measured with immunoSEQ multiplex PCR; TCRdb has only the in-frame clones, and not every one. The top ten clones hold over 1% of a sample with 200,000 to 250,000 clones, 83% of them seen once. Sequenced sample: peripheral blood. The receptors were sampled from a woman in her twenties or thirties with COVID-19, enrolled during active disease. CDR3s include the opening cysteine and the closing phenylalanine or tryptophan. D genes are given only for firm matches. Clone size is given for some rows only: seen once, a few or many times, or a class if the clone is expanded.

length: 15; size: .; J: TRBJ2-2; V: TRBV7-2; D: .; CDR3: CASTPGRPNTGELFF; DNA: TGTGCCAGCACCCCAGGGCGCCCGAACACCGGGGAGCTGTTTTTT
length: 15; size: once; J: TRBJ2-5; V: TRBV6-6; D: .; CDR3: CASSYPKGVQETQYF; DNA: TGTGCCAGCAGTTATCCGAAAGGGGTCCAAGAGACCCAGTACTTC
length: 16; size: .; J: TRBJ2-6; V: TRBV28; D: .; CDR3: CASSSTGEAGANVLTF; DNA: TGTGCCAGCAGTTCCACCGGGGAGGCTGGGGCCAACGTCCTGACTTTC
length: 14; size: .; J: TRBJ2-5; V: TRBV28; D: TRBD1; CDR3: CASSSGQLQETQYF; DNA: TGTGCCAGCAGTTCGGGACAGCTCCAAGAGACCCAGTACTTC
length: 15; size: .; J: TRBJ1-2; V: TRBV15; D: TRBD1; CDR3: CATSRGQGTGYGYTF; DNA: TGTGCCACCAGCAGAGGACAGGGGACGGGCTATGGCTACACCTTC
length: 15; size: .; J: TRBJ2-2; V: TRBV3-1/TRBV3-2; D: .; CDR3: CASSRRSSDSVELFF; DNA: TGTGCCAGCAGCAGACGGTCTTCGGACTCCGTGGAGCTGTTTTTT
length: 18; size: .; J: TRBJ1-1; V: TRBV7-9; D: TRBD1; CDR3: CASSFNPRGQGSNTEAFF; DNA: TGTGCCAGCAGCTTTAACCCTCGGGGACAGGGCTCGAACACTGAAGCTTTCTTT
length: 14; size: .; J: TRBJ2-5; V: TRBV3-1/TRBV3-2; D: .; CDR3: CASSQDYSQETQYF; DNA: TGTGCCAGCAGCCAAGATTATAGTCAAGAGACCCAGTACTTC
length: 16; size: .; J: TRBJ2-5; V: TRBV19; D: TRBD1; CDR3: CASRNPGQGRQETQYF; DNA: TGTGCCAGCAGAAATCCGGGACAGGGGCGGCAAGAGACCCAGTACTTC
length: 14; size: .; J: TRBJ1-5; V: TRBV5-5; D: TRBD1; CDR3: CASSLGQGAQPQHF; DNA: TGTGCCAGCAGCCTAGGACAGGGGGCACAGCCCCAGCATTTT
length: 12; size: .; J: TRBJ2-7; V: TRBV5-1; D: .; CDR3: CASSGGTYEQYF; DNA: TGCGCCAGCAGTGGAGGCACCTACGAGCAGTACTTC
length: 17; size: .; J: TRBJ2-1; V: TRBV11-3; D: .; CDR3: CASSPHGAGASYNEQFF; DNA: TGTGCCAGCAGCCCCCATGGGGCGGGGGCCTCCTACAATGAGCAGTTCTTC
length: 13; size: many; J: TRBJ1-1; V: TRBV2; D: .; CDR3: CASKGQINTEAFF; DNA: TGTGCCAGCAAAGGACAGATTAACACTGAAGCTTTCTTT
length: 16; size: .; J: TRBJ2-3; V: TRBV19; D: TRBD2; CDR3: CASTLLAGGPTDTQYF; DNA: TGTGCCAGTACCCTACTAGCGGGGGGGCCCACAGATACGCAGTATTTT
length: 17; size: .; J: TRBJ2-5; V: TRBV5-4; D: TRBD2; CDR3: CASSSGPQRGGGETQYF; DNA: TGTGCCAGCAGCTCCGGCCCCCAGCGGGGGGGCGGTGAGACCCAGTACTTC
length: 15; size: .; J: TRBJ1-5; V: TRBV6-2/TRBV6-3; D: TRBD1; CDR3: CASSEGQASNQPQHF; DNA: TGTGCCAGCAGCGAGGGACAGGCTAGCAATCAGCCCCAGCATTTT